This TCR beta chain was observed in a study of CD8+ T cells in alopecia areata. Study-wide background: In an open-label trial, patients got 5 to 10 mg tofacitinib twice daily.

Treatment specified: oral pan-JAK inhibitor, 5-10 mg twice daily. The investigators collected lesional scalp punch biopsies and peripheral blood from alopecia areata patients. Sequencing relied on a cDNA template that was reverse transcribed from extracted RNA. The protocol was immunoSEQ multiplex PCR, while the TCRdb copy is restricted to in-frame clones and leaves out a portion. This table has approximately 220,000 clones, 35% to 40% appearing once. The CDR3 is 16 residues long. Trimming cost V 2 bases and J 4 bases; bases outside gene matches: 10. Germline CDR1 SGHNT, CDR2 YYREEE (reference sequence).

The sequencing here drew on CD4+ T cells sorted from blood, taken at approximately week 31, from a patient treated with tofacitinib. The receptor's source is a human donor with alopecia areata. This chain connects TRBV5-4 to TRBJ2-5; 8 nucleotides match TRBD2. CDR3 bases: TGTGCCAGCAGCTTCGACAGCCGGGGGGGTCGAGAGACCCAGTACTTC. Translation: CASSFDSRGGRETQYF.